This entry lists 5 T cell receptor beta chains sequenced from one sample in a study of T cells in localized non-small cell lung cancer (TCRdb year 2020). The library was made by the immunoSEQ multiplex PCR assay. TCRdb obtained this table from immuneACCESS and retained in-frame rearrangements with V and J assigned. These tables miss some clones; where compared with another copy, unresolved V genes account for less than half of the shortfall, and the remainder is unexplained. The sample table lists approximately 14,000 clones, around 81% of them with a count of one. The ten largest clones add up to 4.1% of the sample. The specimen comprised peripheral blood, sampled before any cancer treatment. The origin of the receptors is a female donor over 55 with stage I squamous cell lung carcinoma.

The V call is TRBV21-1, the J call TRBJ1-1; TRBD1, the table's D call, lacks a check against the DNA. TRBV21-1 is a listed pseudogene. The CDR3 is 11 amino acids. DNA of the CDR3: TGTGCCACCGACAGATCCACTGAAGCTTTCTTT. It specifies CATDRSTEAFF.

The chain links TRBV15 to TRBJ2-5; 12 nucleotides agree with TRBD2. CDR1 is LNHNV and CDR2 is YYDKDF in the germline V gene (reference sequence). The junction had 14 bases not matched to a gene; V was cut back by 1 base and J by 2 bases. The CDR3 has 20 amino acids. The CDR3 coding sequence is TGTGCCACCAGCAGAGGTCTCACTAGCGGGGGGCCCACGCCTCAAGAGACCCAGTACTTC. This codes for CATSRGLTSGGPTPQETQYF. The variable domain in full, completed from reference TRBV15 and TRBJ2-5, reads DAMVIQNPRYQVTQFGKPVTLSCSQTLNHNVMYWYQQKSSQAPKLLFHYYDKDFNNEADTPDNFQSRRPNTSFCFLDIRSPGLGDTAMYLCATSRGLTSGGPTPQETQYFGPGTRLLVL.

This clone was seen a few times. The genes are TRBV5-1 and TRBJ2-3; 9 bases map to TRBD2. The V gene end was trimmed by 7 bases and the J gene end by 5 bases; junction bases not matched to a gene: 8. Germline CDR1 is SGHRS and CDR2 is YFSETQ. The CDR3 contains 14 residues. In DNA, the CDR3 is TGCGCCAGCTCCCAGGGCGGGGGGGGAGATACGCAGTATTTT. Its protein product is CASSQGGGGDTQYF. Filled out from reference TRBV5-1 and TRBJ2-3, the complete variable domain reads KAGVTQTPRYLIKTRGQQVTLSCSPISGHRSVSWYQQTPGQGLQFLFEYFSETQRNKGNFPGRFSGRQFSNSRSEMNVSTLELGDSALYLCASSQGGGGDTQYFGPGTRLTVL.

The V call is TRBV29-1, the J call TRBJ2-2; D might be TRBD1 or TRBD2, each matching 6 bases. The V gene's germline CDR1 is SQVTM and CDR2 ANQGSEA. The length of the CDR3 is 12 residues. The V and J ends lost 7 bases and 6 bases respectively, with 12 bases between them. CDR3 bases: TGCAGCGGGTGGGGGGCCGCCGGGGAGCTGTTTTTT. This encodes CSGWGAAGELFF.

CDR3: CASSHGLQGATNEKLFF. The DNA of the CDR3 is TGTGCCAGCAGCCACGGGCTCCAGGGGGCAACTAATGAAAAACTGTTTTTT. The J gene is TRBJ1-4, the V gene TRBV7-2, with TRBD1 matching over 7 bases. Trimming took 5 bases from V and 0 from J; bases not matched to a gene: 9. Germline CDR1 reads SGHTA; CDR2 reads FQGNSA. The CDR3 has 17 amino acids. Together with reference TRBV7-2 and TRBJ1-4, the CDR3 gives the full variable domain: GAGVSQSPSNKVTEKGKDVELRCDPISGHTALYWYRQSLGQGLEFLIYFQGNSAPDKSGLPSDRFSAERTGGSVSTLTIQRTQQEDSAVYLCASSHGLQGATNEKLFFGSGTQLSVL.